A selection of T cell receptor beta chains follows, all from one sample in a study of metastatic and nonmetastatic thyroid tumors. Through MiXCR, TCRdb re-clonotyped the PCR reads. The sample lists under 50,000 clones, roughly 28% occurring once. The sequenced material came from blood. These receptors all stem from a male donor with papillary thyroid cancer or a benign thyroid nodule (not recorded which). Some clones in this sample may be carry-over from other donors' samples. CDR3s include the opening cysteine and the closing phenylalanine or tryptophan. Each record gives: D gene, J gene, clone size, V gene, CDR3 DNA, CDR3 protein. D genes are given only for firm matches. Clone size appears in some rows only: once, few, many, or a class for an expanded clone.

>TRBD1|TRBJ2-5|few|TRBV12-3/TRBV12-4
TGTGCCAGCAGTCTCCTGGACAGGGGTGAGACCCAGTACTTC
CASSLLDRGETQYF
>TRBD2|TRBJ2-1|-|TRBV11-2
TGTGCCAGCAGCTCCTCTAGCGGGAGGTTCAATGAGCAGTTCTTC
CASSSSSGRFNEQFF
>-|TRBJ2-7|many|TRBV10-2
TGCGCCAGCAGTATTGCGGGGTGGTCCTACGAGCAGTACTTC
CASSIAGWSYEQYF
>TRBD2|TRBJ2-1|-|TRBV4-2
TGTGCCAGCAGCCAAAGCGGGAGAAGGAACGGTGAGCAGTTCTTC
CASSQSGRRNGEQFF
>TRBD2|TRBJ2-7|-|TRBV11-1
TGTGCCAGCAGCTTCCAGGGGACTAGCGGGAGTTACGAGCAGTACTTC
CASSFQGTSGSYEQYF
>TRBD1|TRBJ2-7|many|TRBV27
TGTGCCAGCAGTCCCAGGACAGGCAAGTCCTACGAGCAGTACTTC
CASSPRTGKSYEQYF
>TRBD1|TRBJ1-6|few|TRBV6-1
TGTGCCACACACCGGGACAGGGTTAATTCACCCCTCCACTTT
CATHRDRVNSPLHF
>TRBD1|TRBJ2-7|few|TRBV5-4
TGTGCCAGCAGCGGGCCGGGACAGGACGCCTACGAGCAGTACTTC
CASSGPGQDAYEQYF
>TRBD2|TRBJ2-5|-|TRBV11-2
TGTGCCAGCAGCCCAGTCACTAGCGGGGACCGGGAGACCCAGTACTTC
CASSPVTSGDRETQYF
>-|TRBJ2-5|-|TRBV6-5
TGTGCCAGCAGTTTTCGCGGTGTGGGAGAGACCCAGTACTTC
CASSFRGVGETQYF
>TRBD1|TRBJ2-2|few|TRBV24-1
TGTGCCACCTCCGGGACAGGGGGATTCACCGGGGAGCTGTTTTTT
CATSGTGGFTGELFF
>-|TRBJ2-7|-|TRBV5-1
TGCGCCAGCAGCTTGGCCGGGACGACCGGCTACGAGCAGTACTTC
CASSLAGTTGYEQYF
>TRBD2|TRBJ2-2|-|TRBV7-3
TGTGCCAGCAGCTTAAGAGCGGGAGTACCCGGGGAGCTGTTTTTT
CASSLRAGVPGELFF
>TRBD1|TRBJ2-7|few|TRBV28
TGTGCCAGCAGTTATCAACAGGGGCTCCATTACGAGCAGTACTTC
CASSYQQGLHYEQYF
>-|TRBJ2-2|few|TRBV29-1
TGCAGCGTTATATGGTTGGGGGAGCTGTTTTTT
CSVIWLGELFF
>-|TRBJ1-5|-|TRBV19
TGTGCCAGTAGCACCTGGGGATCCCTAAATCAGCCCCAGCATTTT
CASSTWGSLNQPQHF
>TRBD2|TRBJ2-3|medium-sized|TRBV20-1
TGCAGTGCTAGGTTAGCGGGAGGATCAGATACGCAGTATTTT
CSARLAGGSDTQYF
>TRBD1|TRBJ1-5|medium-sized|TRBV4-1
TGCGCCAGCAGCCAACCTCGTCACAGGGGTCAGCCCCAGCATTTT
CASSQPRHRGQPQHF
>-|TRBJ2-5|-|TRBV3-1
TGTGCCAGCAGCCAAGGTGGGACAACCGGGGAGACCCAGTACTTC
CASSQGGTTGETQYF
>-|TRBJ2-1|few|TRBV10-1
TGCGCCAGCTCGACCGGTATGATCAATGAGCAGTTCTTC
CASSTGMINEQFF
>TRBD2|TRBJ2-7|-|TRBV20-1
TGCAGTGCACGAGGGGCTAGCGGTCGGTACGAGCAGTACTTC
CSARGASGRYEQYF
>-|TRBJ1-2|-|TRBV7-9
TGTGCCAGCAGCTCTGGGGGTGACTACACCTTC
CASSSGGDYTF
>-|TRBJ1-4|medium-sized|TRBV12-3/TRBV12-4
TGTGCCAGCAGACACCCCGGGGGGAATGAAAAACTGTTTTTT
CASRHPGGNEKLFF
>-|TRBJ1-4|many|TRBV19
TGTGCCAGTAGTAGACCGGGCCGCGCGGAAAAACTGTTTTTT
CASSRPGRAEKLFF
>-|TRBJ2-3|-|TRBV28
TGTGCCAGCAGTCCTACTAACACAGATACGCAGTATTTT
CASSPTNTDTQYF
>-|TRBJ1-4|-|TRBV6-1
TGTGCCAGCAGTCCCGGGACCTACGAAAAACTGTTTTTT
CASSPGTYEKLFF
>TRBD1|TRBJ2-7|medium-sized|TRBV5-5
TGTGCCAGCAGCCCAGCTCCGGGACAGGATTTCTACGAGCAGTACTTC
CASSPAPGQDFYEQYF
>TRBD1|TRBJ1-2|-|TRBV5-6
TGTGCCAGCAGCTTGGTCGGACAGGGGATTTTCTATGGCTACACCTTC
CASSLVGQGIFYGYTF
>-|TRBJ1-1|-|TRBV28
TGTGCCAGCAGTCCCCTGGGACATTATGGGATGGAGAACACTGAAGCTTTCTTT
CASSPLGHYGMENTEAFF
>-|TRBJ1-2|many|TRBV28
TGTGCCAGCAGTTACGGAGGGGTGCCTGGCTACACCTTC
CASSYGGVPGYTF
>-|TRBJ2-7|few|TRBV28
TGTGCCACCTACTTGGGGGGTTACGAGCGGTACTTC
CATYLGGYERYF
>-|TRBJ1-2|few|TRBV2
TGTGCCAGCCTAAAGGGAGGGAGCTACACCTTC
CASLKGGSYTF
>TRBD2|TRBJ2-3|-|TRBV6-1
TGTGCCAGCGGAGGAAGCGGGAGCGTTCGAGATACGCAGTATTTT
CASGGSGSVRDTQYF
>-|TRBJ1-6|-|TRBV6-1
TGTGCCAGCAGTGAAGCTACAGGGTCGGGTAATTCACCCCTCCACTTT
CASSEATGSGNSPLHF
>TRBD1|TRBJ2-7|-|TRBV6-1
TGTGCCAGCAGTGAAGAAGGGACAGGGTCCTACGAGCAGTACTTC
CASSEEGTGSYEQYF
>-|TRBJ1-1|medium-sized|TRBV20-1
TGCAGTGCTAGAGATGGATTAAGGAGAGGGGTACGTCGCACTGAAGCTTTCTTT
CSARDGLRRGVRRTEAFF
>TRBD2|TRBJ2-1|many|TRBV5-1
TGCGCCAGCAGCCTGTCGGGACTAGCGGAGGACAATGAGCAGTTCTTC
CASSLSGLAEDNEQFF
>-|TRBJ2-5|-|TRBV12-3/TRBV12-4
TGTGCCAGCAGTTCCTTCTACCGGGACAAAGTAGGAGAGACCCAGTACTTC
CASSSFYRDKVGETQYF
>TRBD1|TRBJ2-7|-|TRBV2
TGTGCCAGCAGTGAAAGGACAGGGGGCAACGAGCAGTACTTC
CASSERTGGNEQYF
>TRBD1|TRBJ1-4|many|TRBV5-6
TGTGCCAGCAACTCCCTGGGACAGGGTGGTGAAAAACTGTTTTTT
CASNSLGQGGEKLFF